This TCR beta chain was profiled in a study of a mutant IDH1 vaccine in newly diagnosed glioma. Broader study findings: Pseudoprogression seemingly bore no relation to changes in top peripheral T cell clonotypes.

TCRdb's table, derived via immunoSEQ multiplex PCR, lists solely in-frame clones and lacks some. This table holds tens of thousands of clones, 78% found once. CDR1 is SGHNT and CDR2 is YYREEE in the germline V gene (reference sequence). The V end was cut by 2 bases, the J end by 7 bases, with 12 bases between. The CDR3 loop spans 14 amino acids. Time point indicated: week 11, during vaccination. Each vaccine dose was 300 ug of mutant IDH1 20-mer peptide, with topical imiquimod. A word on this clone: Its antigen is still unknown.

The specimen comprised PBMCs, sampled from a glioma patient whose treatment included an IDH1 peptide vaccine. The chain has TRBV5-4 and TRBJ2-2, with a tentative D call TRBD2 (5 bases). This TCR was recovered from a man aged 25 to 40 with glioma. The CDR3 protein is CASSFSTRVGELFF. Here the CDR3 DNA reads TGTGCCAGCAGCTTTTCCACTAGGGTCGGGGAGCTGTTTTTT.